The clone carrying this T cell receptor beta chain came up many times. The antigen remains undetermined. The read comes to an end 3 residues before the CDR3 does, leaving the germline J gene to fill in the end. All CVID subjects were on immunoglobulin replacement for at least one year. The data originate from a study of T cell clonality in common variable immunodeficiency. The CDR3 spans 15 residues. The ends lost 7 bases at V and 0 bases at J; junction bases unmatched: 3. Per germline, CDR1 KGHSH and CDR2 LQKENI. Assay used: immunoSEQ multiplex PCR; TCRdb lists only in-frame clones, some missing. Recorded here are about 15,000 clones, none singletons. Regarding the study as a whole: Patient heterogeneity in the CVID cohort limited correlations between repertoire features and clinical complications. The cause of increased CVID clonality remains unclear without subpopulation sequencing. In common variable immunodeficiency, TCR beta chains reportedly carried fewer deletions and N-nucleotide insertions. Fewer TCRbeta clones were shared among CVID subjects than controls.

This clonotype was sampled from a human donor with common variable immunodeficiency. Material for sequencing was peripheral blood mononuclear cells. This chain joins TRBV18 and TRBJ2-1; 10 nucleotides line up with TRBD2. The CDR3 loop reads CASCEREGSYNEQFF. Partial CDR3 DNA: TGTGCCAGCTGCGAGCGGGAGGGCTCCTACAATGAG. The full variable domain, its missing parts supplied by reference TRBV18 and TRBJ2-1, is NAGVMQNPRHLVRRRGQEARLRCSPMKGHSHVYWYRQLPEEGLKFMVYLQKENIIDESGMPKERFSAEFPKEGPSILRIQQVVRGDSAAYFCASCEREGSYNEQFFGPGTRLTVL.